A single sample is the source of the 19 T cell receptor beta chains below, sequenced in a study of identical twins. TCRdb reanalysed the 5' RACE reads using MiXCR and keeps one entry per CDR3 protein. The sample consists of 200,000 to 250,000 distinct CDR3 sequences, 12% of them appearing once. This sample was also put to use in a study of yellow fever vaccine responses in identical twins.

The sequencing input was memory (CD45RO+) T cells sorted from blood. Every receptor here comes from a woman under 30 in good health.

On this clonotype itself: A read error may explain this, as a much larger clone is one base away. No conserved phenylalanine or tryptophan is present at the end of the CDR3, so a read error is the likely explanation. The DNA of the CDR3 is TGTGCCAGCAGTTTAGCTTACTTCTCCAAAAACATTCAGTACCTC. Translated: CASSLAYFSKNIQYL. The gene calls are TRBV27 and TRBJ2-4, with D hard to call. The CDR3 is 15 amino acids. The germline V and J ends were trimmed by 2 bases and 2 bases, with 10 bases remaining between them. Germline CDR1 and CDR2: MNHEY and SMNVEV (reference sequence).

V gene TRBV29-1 combines with J gene TRBJ1-1; D may be TRBD1 (6 bases). V lost 6 bases, J lost 6 bases, and 14 bases lay in between. Germline V gene lookup returns CDR1 SQVTM and CDR2 ANQGSEA. This CDR3 has 12 amino acids. The CDR3 DNA follows: TGCAGCGTCGACGACAGGTTCGCTGAAGCTTTCTTT. This sequence encodes CSVDDRFAEAFF.

The rearrangement links TRBV20-1 to TRBJ2-1, with 7 bases identical to TRBD2. This CDR3 is built from 15 residues. The ends lost 3 bases at V and 8 bases at J; junction bases unmatched: 13. Germline V CDR1 and CDR2: DFQATT, SNEGSKA (reference sequence). For the CDR3, the DNA is TGCAGTGCTAGCCCCCTTGCGGGAGAGGGGCATGAGCAGTTCTTC. It codes for CSASPLAGEGHEQFF.

The rearrangement uses TRBV6-5 and TRBJ1-4, with a weak D call TRBD1 (5 bases). The V and J ends lost 0 bases and 3 bases respectively, with 8 bases between them. Per the germline V gene, CDR1 is MNHEY and CDR2 is SVGAGI. This CDR3 is 15 amino acids long. The CDR3 here is CASSYSGEANEKLFF. As DNA, the CDR3 is TGTGCCAGCAGTTACTCAGGGGAGGCTAATGAAAAACTGTTTTTT.

This clonotype was recorded a few times. This chain uses TRBV20-1 with TRBJ2-7; TRBD1 is a possible D gene (6 bases). The CDR3 is 14 residues long. Germline CDR1 reads DFQATT; CDR2 reads SNEGSKA (reference sequence). Deletions cut 5 bases from V and 2 bases from J, with 16 bases between. The CDR3 region has the DNA TGCAGTGCTCCGGTTCAGGGGCTAACCTACGAGCAGTACTTC. It specifies CSAPVQGLTYEQYF.

This rearrangement joins TRBV4-2 to TRBJ2-7, with TRBD2 matching over 8 bases. V shed 1 base, J shed 0 bases, and the junction held 2 bases outside the gene matches. Germline CDR1 and CDR2: LGHNA and YNFKEQ. The CDR3 is 15 amino acids. This chain's CDR3 is CASSQGRGGSYEQYF. In DNA form, the CDR3 reads TGTGCCAGCAGCCAAGGCCGGGGGGGCTCCTACGAGCAGTACTTC.

This clonotype was seen more than once but under ten times. The chain combines TRBV18 with TRBJ2-5; maybe TRBD1 (5 bases). Germline V lookup: CDR1 KGHSH, CDR2 LQKENI. The CDR3 loop spans 11 amino acids. V lost 8 bases to trimming and J lost 5 bases, with 9 bases between them. The CDR3 reads CASTAGETQYF. The CDR3 nucleotides read TGTGCCAGCACTGCAGGGGAGACCCAGTACTTC.

Many counts were recorded for this clonotype. The chain uses TRBV7-8 and TRBJ2-6, with 8 nucleotides matching TRBD1. V shed 5 bases, J shed 0 bases, and the junction held 9 bases outside the gene matches. Germline V lookup: CDR1 SGHVS, CDR2 FQNEAQ. The CDR3 length is 18 residues. The chain's CDR3 is CASSDRDRTLSGANVLTF. Written as DNA, the CDR3 is TGTGCCAGCAGCGACCGGGACAGGACCCTCTCTGGGGCCAACGTCCTGACTTTC.

This clonotype showed up just a few times. The V gene is TRBV3-1, the J gene TRBJ1-1; 8 nucleotides line up with TRBD1. Trimming at V came to 4 bases and at J to 11 bases, leaving 6 bases not matched to a gene. The CDR3 has 12 amino acids. Germline CDR1 is LGHDT and CDR2 is YNNKEL (reference sequence). The chain's CDR3 is CASSRQQGVAFF. The CDR3, as DNA: TGTGCCAGCAGCCGCCAACAGGGGGTGGCTTTCTTT.

This rearrangement joins TRBV3-1 to TRBJ1-6; no definite D call. Trimming pared 2 bases from V and 9 bases from J, leaving 11 bases between. Germline CDR1 reads LGHDT; CDR2 reads YNNKEL (reference sequence). The CDR3 loop spans 14 amino acids. This chain's CDR3 is CASSQPLVGSPLHF. The CDR3 DNA reads TGTGCCAGCAGCCAACCCCTGGTCGGTTCACCCCTCCACTTT.

This clonotype was observed a few times. This chain connects TRBV25-1 to TRBJ2-7; tentatively, D is TRBD2 (6 bases). In germline, CDR1 is MGHDK, CDR2 SYGVNS. The CDR3 spans 14 residues. Trimming pared 3 bases from V and 4 bases from J, leaving 13 bases between. The CDR3 spells CASSEVGGAYEQYF. Written as DNA, the CDR3 is TGTGCCAGCAGTGAGGTCGGCGGGGCTTACGAGCAGTACTTC.

This clonotype was seen more than once but under ten times. J is TRBJ2-3 and V is TRBV5-1; maybe TRBD2 (6 bases). Germline CDR1 reads SGHRS; CDR2 reads YFSETQ. This CDR3 comprises 15 residues. V was clipped by 0 bases and J by 0 bases, with 8 bases between them. CDR3 sequence reads: CASSLAGLSTDTQYF. The CDR3 nucleotides are TGCGCCAGCAGCTTGGCGGGACTTAGCACAGATACGCAGTATTTT. Using reference TRBV5-1 and TRBJ2-3 for the parts outside the CDR3, the full variable domain is KAGVTQTPRYLIKTRGQQVTLSCSPISGHRSVSWYQQTPGQGLQFLFEYFSETQRNKGNFPGRFSGRQFSNSRSEMNVSTLELGDSALYLCASSLAGLSTDTQYFGPGTRLTVL.

The V and J genes are TRBV5-8 and TRBJ2-5; D unresolved. The CDR3 runs to 15 residues. Germline loops: CDR1 SGHTS, CDR2 YDEGEE. Trimming removed 0 bases at V and 0 bases at J, with 9 bases between. CDR3 DNA: TGTGCCAGCAGCTTGGTGTTGGACCACCAAGAGACCCAGTACTTC. Protein product: CASSLVLDHQETQYF.

The CDR3 loop reads CASSFRDSASPKTQYF. CDR3 in DNA: TGTGCCAGCAGCTTCCGGGACAGTGCCTCCCCGAAGACCCAGTACTTC. The rearrangement uses TRBV7-9 and TRBJ2-5; 7 bases match TRBD1. CDR3 length: 16 residues. Germline V gene lookup returns CDR1 SEHNR and CDR2 FQNEAQ (reference sequence). With 3 bases clipped from V and 6 bases from J, the junction kept 13 bases outside the gene matches.

This clonotype occurred many times. The DNA of the CDR3 is TGTGCCAGCAGCTTAGGCCAGGGGATAGATACGCAGTATTTT. Amino acids: CASSLGQGIDTQYF. V gene TRBV7-2 combines with J gene TRBJ2-3; possible D gene TRBD1, 6 bases. Germline CDR1 SGHTA, CDR2 FQGNSA. The CDR3 sequence is 14 residues long. Trimming removed 1 base at V and 5 bases at J, with 10 bases between.

This clonotype was detected only a few times. The rearrangement uses TRBV12-3 or TRBV12-4 and TRBJ2-1, with 7 positions matching TRBD1. The CDR3 covers 15 residues. V dropped 6 bases and J dropped 6; count of bases not matched to a gene: 11. In nucleotides, the CDR3 is TGTGCCAGCAGCCTCTCCGGGACAGCAACCAATGAGCAGTTCTTC. It codes for CASSLSGTATNEQFF.

This clonotype has a count of ten or more. The chain carries TRBV29-1 and TRBJ1-3; no clear D gene. Germline-derived CDR1 and CDR2 are SQVTM and ANQGSEA. The CDR3 sequence is 12 residues long. V gave up 7 bases and J gave up 0 bases, with 7 bases separating them. The CDR3: CSARLSGNTIYF. CDR3 bases: TGCAGCGCTCGCCTCTCTGGAAACACCATATATTTT.

This clonotype has a count of ten or more. The V and J genes are TRBV20-1 and TRBJ1-2, with D possibly being TRBD1 (5 bases). The germline CDR1 and CDR2 sequences are DFQATT and SNEGSKA (reference sequence). The CDR3 loop spans 12 amino acids. V was shortened by 6 bases and J by 4 bases, with 12 bases between the two germline ends. Written as DNA, the CDR3 is TGCAGTGCACCTACAGGAGCCTATGGCTACACCTTC. Translation: CSAPTGAYGYTF.

This clonotype was counted only a few times. The chain recombines TRBV10-2 with TRBJ1-2; 8 bases line up with TRBD1. Germline values: CDR1 WSHSY, CDR2 SAAADI. After removal of 5 bases from V and 3 bases from J, the junction contained 8 bases not matched to a gene. This CDR3 region has 15 residues. This chain's CDR3 is CASSTNRGKDYGYTF. The CDR3 DNA follows: TGCGCCAGCAGTACCAACAGGGGGAAGGACTATGGCTACACCTTC.